The source of this T cell receptor (beta chain) is a study of blood T cell repertoires in COVID-19. Study summary: Researchers got acute and convalescent COVID-19 samples from the United States, Italy and Spain. T cells, B-cell-depleted T cells, or PBMCs provided the cDNA or gDNA that served as material.

Seattle-derived patients entered the study during active infection and were followed longitudinally. This clone has a single count. The method was immunoSEQ multiplex PCR; TCRdb's version includes in-frame clones alone and lacks a portion of them. The repertoire holds 330,000 or so clones, approximately 88% seen once, with 7.5% to 10% in the top ten. From germline, CDR1 is KGHSH and CDR2 LQKENI. The CDR3 loop spans 15 amino acids. The trim removed 3 bases at V and 7 bases at J, leaving 5 bases unmatched. The rearrangement uses TRBV18 and TRBJ1-4, with TRBD1 matching over 10 bases. What was sequenced was peripheral blood. The TCR was taken from a man aged 25-40 years with COVID-19, enrolled during active disease. The CDR3 bases are TGTGCCAGCTCACCCCGGGACAGGGGTGGTGAAAAACTGTTTTTT. It encodes CASSPRDRGGEKLFF. The whole variable domain, remainder taken from reference TRBV18 and TRBJ1-4, is NAGVMQNPRHLVRRRGQEARLRCSPMKGHSHVYWYRQLPEEGLKFMVYLQKENIIDESGMPKERFSAEFPKEGPSILRIQQVVRGDSAAYFCASSPRDRGGEKLFFGSGTQLSVL.